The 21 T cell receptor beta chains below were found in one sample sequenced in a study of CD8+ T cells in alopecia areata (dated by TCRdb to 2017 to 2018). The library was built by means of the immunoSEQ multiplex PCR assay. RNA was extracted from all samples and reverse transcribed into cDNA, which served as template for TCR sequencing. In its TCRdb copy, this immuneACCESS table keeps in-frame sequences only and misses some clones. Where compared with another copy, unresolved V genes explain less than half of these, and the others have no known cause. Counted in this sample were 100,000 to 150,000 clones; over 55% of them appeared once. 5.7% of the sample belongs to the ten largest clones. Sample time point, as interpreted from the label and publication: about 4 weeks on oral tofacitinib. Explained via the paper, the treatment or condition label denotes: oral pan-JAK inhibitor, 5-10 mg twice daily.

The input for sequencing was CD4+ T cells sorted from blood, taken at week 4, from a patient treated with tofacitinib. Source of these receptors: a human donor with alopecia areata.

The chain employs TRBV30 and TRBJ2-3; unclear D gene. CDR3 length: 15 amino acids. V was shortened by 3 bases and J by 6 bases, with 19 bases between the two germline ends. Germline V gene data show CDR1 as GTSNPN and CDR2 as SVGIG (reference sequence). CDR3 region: CAWSLLHSEADTQYF. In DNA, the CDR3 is TGTGCCTGGAGCTTACTACACTCTGAGGCGGATACGCAGTATTTT.

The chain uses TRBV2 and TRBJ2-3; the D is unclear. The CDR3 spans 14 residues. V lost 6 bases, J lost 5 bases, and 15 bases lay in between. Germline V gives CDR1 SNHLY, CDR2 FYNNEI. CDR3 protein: CASRIPGAGDTQYF. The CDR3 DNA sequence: TGTGCCAGCAGGATCCCTGGCGCTGGAGATACGCAGTATTTT.

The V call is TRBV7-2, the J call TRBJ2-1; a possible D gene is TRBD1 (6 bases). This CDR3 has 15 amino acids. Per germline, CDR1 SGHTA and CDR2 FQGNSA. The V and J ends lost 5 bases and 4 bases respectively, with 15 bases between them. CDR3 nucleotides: TGTGCCAGCAGCCTTTTGACAGGACAATACAATGAGCAGTTCTTC. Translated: CASSLLTGQYNEQFF.

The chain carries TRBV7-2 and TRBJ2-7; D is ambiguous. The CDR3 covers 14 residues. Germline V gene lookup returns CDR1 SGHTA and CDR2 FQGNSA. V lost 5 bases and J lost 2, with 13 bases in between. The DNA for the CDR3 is TGTGCCAGCAGCCCCCGGATGGTGGCCTACGAGCAGTACTTC. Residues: CASSPRMVAYEQYF.

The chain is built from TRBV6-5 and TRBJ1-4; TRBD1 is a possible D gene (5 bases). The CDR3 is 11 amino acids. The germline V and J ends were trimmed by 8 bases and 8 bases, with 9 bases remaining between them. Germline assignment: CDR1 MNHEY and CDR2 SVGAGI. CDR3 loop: CASRRDEKLFF. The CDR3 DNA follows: TGTGCCAGCCGCCGGGACGAAAAACTGTTTTTT.

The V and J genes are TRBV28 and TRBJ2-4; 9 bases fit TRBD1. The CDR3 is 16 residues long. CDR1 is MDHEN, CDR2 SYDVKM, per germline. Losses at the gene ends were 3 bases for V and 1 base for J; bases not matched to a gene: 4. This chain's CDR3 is CASSLTGTGAKNIQYF. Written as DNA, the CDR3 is TGTGCCAGCAGTTTGACCGGGACAGGGGCCAAAAACATTCAGTACTTC.

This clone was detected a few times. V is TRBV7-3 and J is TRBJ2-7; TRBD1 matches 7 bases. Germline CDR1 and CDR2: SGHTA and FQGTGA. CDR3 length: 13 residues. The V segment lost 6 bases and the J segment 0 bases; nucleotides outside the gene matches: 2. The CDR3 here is CASSWDSSYEQYF. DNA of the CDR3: TGTGCCAGCAGTTGGGACAGCTCCTACGAGCAGTACTTC. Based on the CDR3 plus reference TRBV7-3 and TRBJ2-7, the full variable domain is GAGVSQTPSNKVTEKGKYVELRCDPISGHTALYWYRQSLGQGPEFLIYFQGTGAADDSGLPNDRFFAVRPEGSVSTLKIQRTERGDSAVYLCASSWDSSYEQYFGPGTRLTVT.

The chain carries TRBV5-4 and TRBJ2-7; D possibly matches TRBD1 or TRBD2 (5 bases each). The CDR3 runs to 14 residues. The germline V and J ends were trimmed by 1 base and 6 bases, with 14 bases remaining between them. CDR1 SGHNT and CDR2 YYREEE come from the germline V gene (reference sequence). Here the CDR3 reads CASSLSGGVVEQYF. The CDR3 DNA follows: TGTGCCAGCAGCTTGTCTGGGGGAGTCGTCGAGCAGTACTTC.

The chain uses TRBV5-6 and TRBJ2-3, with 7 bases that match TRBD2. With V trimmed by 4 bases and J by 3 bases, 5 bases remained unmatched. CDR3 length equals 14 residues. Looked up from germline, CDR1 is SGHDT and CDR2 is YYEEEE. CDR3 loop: CASSGGLETDTQYF. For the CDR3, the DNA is TGTGCCAGCAGCGGAGGACTAGAAACAGATACGCAGTATTTT.

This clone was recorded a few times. CDR3 coding DNA: TGCGCCAGCAGCGCCATCTCGGGGGAAGAGCAGTTCTTC. Translation gives CASSAISGEEQFF. The chain employs TRBV5-1 and TRBJ2-1; D might be TRBD2 (6 bases). CDR1 and CDR2 (germline): SGHRS, YFSETQ. Trimming took off 4 bases at V and 10 bases at J, with 15 bases between the two ends. The CDR3 extends over 13 amino acids.

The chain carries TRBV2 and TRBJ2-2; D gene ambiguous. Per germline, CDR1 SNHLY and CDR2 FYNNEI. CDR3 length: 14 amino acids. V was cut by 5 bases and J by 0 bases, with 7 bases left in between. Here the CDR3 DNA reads TGTGCCAGCAGTAAGGGTACGAACACCGGGGAGCTGTTTTTT. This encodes CASSKGTNTGELFF.

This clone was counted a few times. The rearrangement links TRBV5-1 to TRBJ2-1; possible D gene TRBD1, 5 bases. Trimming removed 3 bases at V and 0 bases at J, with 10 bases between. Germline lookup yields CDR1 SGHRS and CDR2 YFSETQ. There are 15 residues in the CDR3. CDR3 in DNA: TGCGCCAGCAGCTCCAGGGCTAGCTCCTACAATGAGCAGTTCTTC. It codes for CASSSRASSYNEQFF.

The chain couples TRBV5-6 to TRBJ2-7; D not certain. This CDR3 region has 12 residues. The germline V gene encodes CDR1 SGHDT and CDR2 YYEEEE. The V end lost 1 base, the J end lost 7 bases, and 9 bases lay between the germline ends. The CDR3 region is CASSLSFGEQYF. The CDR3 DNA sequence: TGTGCCAGCAGCTTGAGTTTCGGAGAGCAGTACTTC.

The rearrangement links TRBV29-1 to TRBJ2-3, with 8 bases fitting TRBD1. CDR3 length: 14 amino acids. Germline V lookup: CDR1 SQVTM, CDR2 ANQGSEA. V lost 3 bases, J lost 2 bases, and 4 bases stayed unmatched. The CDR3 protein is CSVELDRVTDTQYF. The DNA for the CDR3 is TGCAGCGTTGAGCTGGACAGGGTCACAGATACGCAGTATTTT.

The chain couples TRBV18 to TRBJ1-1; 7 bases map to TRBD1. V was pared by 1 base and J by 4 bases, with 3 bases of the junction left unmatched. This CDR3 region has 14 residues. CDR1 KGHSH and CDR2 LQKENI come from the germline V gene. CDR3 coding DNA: TGTGCCAGCTCACCACAGGGGGCGGTCACTGAAGCTTTCTTT. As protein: CASSPQGAVTEAFF. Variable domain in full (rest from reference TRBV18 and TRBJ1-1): NAGVMQNPRHLVRRRGQEARLRCSPMKGHSHVYWYRQLPEEGLKFMVYLQKENIIDESGMPKERFSAEFPKEGPSILRIQQVVRGDSAAYFCASSPQGAVTEAFFGQGTRLTVV.

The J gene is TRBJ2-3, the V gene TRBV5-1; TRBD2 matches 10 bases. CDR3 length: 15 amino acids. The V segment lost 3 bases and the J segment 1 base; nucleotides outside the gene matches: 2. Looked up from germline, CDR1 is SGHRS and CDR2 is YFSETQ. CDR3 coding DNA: TGCGCCAGCAGCTGGGGGACTAGCGGCACAGATACGCAGTATTTT. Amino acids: CASSWGTSGTDTQYF.

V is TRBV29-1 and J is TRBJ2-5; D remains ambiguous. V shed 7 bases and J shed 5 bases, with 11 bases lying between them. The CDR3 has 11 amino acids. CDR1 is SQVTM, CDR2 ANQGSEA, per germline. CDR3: CSAEVGETQYF. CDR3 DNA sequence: TGCAGCGCCGAGGTTGGGGAGACCCAGTACTTC.

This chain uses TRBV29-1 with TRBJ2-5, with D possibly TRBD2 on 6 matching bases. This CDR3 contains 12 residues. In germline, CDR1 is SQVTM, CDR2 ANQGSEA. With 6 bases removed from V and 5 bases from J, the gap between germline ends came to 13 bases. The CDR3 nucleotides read TGCAGCGTCGAACCAGGGAGGGAGACCCAGTACTTC. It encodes CSVEPGRETQYF.

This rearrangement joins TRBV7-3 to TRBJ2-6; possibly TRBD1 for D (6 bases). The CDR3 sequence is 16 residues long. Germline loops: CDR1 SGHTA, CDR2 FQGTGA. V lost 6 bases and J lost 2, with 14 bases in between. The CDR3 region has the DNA TGTGCCAGCAGAGGACTGGACAGTACTGGGGCCAACGTCCTGACTTTC. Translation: CASRGLDSTGANVLTF.

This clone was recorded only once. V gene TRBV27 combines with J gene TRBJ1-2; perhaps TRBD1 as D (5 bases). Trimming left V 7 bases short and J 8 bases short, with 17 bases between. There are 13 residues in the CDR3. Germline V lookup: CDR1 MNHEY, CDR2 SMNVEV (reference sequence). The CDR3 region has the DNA TGTGCCAGCACTCTCAGGGCTCTCTACGGCTACACCTTC. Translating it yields CASTLRALYGYTF.

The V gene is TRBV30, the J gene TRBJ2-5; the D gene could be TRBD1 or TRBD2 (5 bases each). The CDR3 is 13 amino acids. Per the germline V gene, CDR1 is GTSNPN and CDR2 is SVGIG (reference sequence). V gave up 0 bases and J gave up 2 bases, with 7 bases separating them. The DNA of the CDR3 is TGTGCCTGGAGTGTGGGGGTGCAAGAGACCCAGTACTTC. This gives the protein CAWSVGVQETQYF.